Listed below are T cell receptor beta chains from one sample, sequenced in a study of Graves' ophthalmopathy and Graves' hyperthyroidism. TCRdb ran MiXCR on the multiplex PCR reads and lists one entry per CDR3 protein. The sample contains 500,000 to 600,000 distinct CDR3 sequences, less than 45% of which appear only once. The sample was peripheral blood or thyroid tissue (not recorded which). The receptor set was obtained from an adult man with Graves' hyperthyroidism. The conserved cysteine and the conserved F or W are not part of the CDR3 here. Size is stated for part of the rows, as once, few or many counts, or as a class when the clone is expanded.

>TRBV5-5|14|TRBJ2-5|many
ASSLSRTGSPMAQY
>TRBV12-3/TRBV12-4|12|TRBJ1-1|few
ASSFRVGITEAF
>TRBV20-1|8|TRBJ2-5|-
SAGKETQY
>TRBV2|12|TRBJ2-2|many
ASKPGQGRGELF
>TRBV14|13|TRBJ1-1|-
AWSRNGQGGTEAF
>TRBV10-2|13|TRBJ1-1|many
ASSESTGVRTEAF
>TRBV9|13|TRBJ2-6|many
ASSVATSGANVLT
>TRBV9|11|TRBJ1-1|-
ASSESGVTEAF
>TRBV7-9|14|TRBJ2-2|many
ASSLDASDYTGELF
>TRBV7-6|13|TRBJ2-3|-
ASSLAGRGTDTQY
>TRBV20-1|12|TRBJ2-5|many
SARLDRLQETQY
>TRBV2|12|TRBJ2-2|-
ASKDREYTGELF
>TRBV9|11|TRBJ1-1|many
ASSGGTGAEAF
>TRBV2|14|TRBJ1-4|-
ARSTGTGGTNEKLF
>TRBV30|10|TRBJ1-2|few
AWSRGTDGYT
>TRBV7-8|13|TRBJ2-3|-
ASSEAGTGGDTQY
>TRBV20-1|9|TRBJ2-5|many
SGRDEETQY
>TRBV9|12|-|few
ASTAGGLTDTQY
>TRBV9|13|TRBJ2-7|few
ASSVGGGGKDEQY
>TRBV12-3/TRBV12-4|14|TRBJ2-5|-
ASLPTEGTGIETQY
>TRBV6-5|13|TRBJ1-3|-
ASSLLWDRGNTIY
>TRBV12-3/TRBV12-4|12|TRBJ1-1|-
ASRTGATNTEAF
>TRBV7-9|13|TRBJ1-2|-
ASSNPGTGSYGYT
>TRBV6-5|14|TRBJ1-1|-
ASTHVTGRVNTKAF
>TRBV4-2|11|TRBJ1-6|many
ATRGQLNSPLH
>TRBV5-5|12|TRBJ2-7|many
ASSVWDSPYEQY
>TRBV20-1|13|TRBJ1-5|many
SALDSQKSNQPQH
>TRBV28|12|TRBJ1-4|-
ASTSRDTGEKLF
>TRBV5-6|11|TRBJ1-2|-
ASSLFGTDGYT
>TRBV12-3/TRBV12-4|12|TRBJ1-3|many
ASSLTVAGNTIY
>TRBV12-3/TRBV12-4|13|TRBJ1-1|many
ASSLVGAPNTEAF
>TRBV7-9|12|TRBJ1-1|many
ASSLSSWDTEAF
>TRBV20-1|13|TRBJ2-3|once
SAISRDFSTGTQY
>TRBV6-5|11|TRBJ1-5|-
ASSPGPGGPQH
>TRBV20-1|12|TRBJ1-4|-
SAPRLAGAEKLF
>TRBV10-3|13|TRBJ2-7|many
AISGEVTTPYEQY
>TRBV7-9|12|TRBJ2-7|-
ASSPYRNSYEQY
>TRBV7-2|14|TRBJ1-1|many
ASSRPRWGSRTEAF
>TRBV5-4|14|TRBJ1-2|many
ASSFWGAGGNGGYT
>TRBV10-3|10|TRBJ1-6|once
AITGRDSPLH
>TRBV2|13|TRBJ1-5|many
ASSPDRNSNQPQH
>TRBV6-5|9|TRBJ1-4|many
ASSYGGKLF
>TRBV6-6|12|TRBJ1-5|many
ASSYSPSGQPQH
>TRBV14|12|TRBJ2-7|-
ASSPLGQGHEQY
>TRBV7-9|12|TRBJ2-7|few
ASRDDLNPYEQY
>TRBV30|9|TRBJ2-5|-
ALSSGGTQY
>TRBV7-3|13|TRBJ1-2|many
ASSPRAGASYGYT
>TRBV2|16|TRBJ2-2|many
ASSFPGLADANTGELF
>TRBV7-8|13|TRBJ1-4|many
ASRVGGMANEKLF
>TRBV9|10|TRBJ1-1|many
ASSQPSAEAF
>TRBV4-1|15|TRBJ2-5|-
ASSQGALAGLRETQY
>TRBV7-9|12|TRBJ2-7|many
ASSLSSGRDEQY
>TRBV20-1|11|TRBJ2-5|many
SASSQGGRTQY
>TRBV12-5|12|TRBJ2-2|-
ASGGQPNTGELF
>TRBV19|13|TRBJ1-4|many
ASRGDRQGDEKLF
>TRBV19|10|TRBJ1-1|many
ASSQTAYEAF
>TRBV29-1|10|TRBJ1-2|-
SSTDRNYGYT
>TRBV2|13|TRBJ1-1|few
ASRNGGGRNTEAF
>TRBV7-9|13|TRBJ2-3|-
ASSLVPRRTDTQY